These 22 T cell receptor beta chains came from one sample sequenced in a study of T cell repertoires in cytomegalovirus infection. Using its own MiXCR run on the reads, TCRdb lists one record per CDR3 protein. The table shows about 80,000 distinct CDR3 sequences, with 3.5% to 4.5% occurring only once. Material for sequencing was PBMCs. Source of these receptors: a human donor in good health (CMV status not recorded). Some clones in this sample may be carry-over from other donors' samples.

This clonotype was picked up many times. The chain links TRBV29-1 to TRBJ1-2; D gene ambiguous. Germline-derived CDR1 and CDR2 are SQVTM and ANQGSEA. This CDR3 is 11 amino acids long. Trimming removed 4 bases at V and 8 bases at J, with 11 bases between. CDR3 loop: CSVGQAGGYTF. The DNA for the CDR3 is TGCAGCGTTGGGCAGGCGGGAGGCTACACCTTC.

This clonotype was seen ten or more times. This chain joins TRBV6-2 or TRBV6-3 and TRBJ1-2; unclear D gene. The ends were cut back, 2 bases at V and 3 bases at J, with 10 bases in the middle. CDR1 and CDR2 from the germline V gene are MNHEY and SVGEGT. This CDR3 has 14 amino acids. CDR3 protein: CASSYPIRDYGYTF. Written as DNA, the CDR3 is TGTGCCAGCAGTTACCCAATTCGGGACTATGGCTACACCTTC.

This clonotype was detected ten times or more. The rearrangement joins TRBV19 to TRBJ1-1; no reliable D call. CDR1 and CDR2 (germline): LNHDA, SQIVND (reference sequence). Deletions cut 5 bases from V and 1 base from J, with 5 bases between. The CDR3 runs to 12 residues. DNA of the CDR3: TGTGCCAGTAGTCATCAGAACACTGAAGCTTTCTTT. Translation: CASSHQNTEAFF.

Ten or more counts support this clonotype. CDR3 sequence: CASSLALSNNQPQHF. The CDR3 coding sequence is TGTGCCAGCAGTTTGGCTTTAAGCAACAATCAGCCCCAGCATTTT. The genes are TRBV28 and TRBJ1-5; D gene uncertain. CDR1 MDHEN and CDR2 SYDVKM come from the germline V gene. Trimming cost V 3 bases and J 3 bases, with 12 bases left between them. This CDR3 has 15 amino acids. Variable domain in full (rest from reference TRBV28 and TRBJ1-5): DVKVTQSSRYLVKRTGEKVFLECVQDMDHENMFWYRQDPGLGLRLIYFSYDVKMKEKGDIPEGYSVSREKKERFSLILESASTNQTSMYLCASSLALSNNQPQHFGDGTRLSIL.

There are many counts of this clonotype. The J gene is TRBJ1-4, the V gene TRBV30; a possible D gene is TRBD1 (5 bases). With 3 bases removed from V and 7 bases from J, the gap between germline ends came to 15 bases. The CDR3 consists of 14 residues. The germline V gene has CDR1 GTSNPN and CDR2 SVGIG (reference sequence). The CDR3 DNA is TGTGCCTGGAGGAAGGACCCCAGGGCTGAAAAACTGTTTTTT. Protein product: CAWRKDPRAEKLFF. The complete variable domain, with remaining parts taken from reference TRBV30 and TRBJ1-4, reads SQTIHQWPATLVQPVGSPLSLECTVEGTSNPNLYWYRQAAGRGLQLLFYSVGIGQISSEVPQNLSASRPQDRQFILSSKKLLLSDSGFYLCAWRKDPRAEKLFFGSGTQLSVL.

This clonotype was observed at least ten times. V is TRBV12-3 or TRBV12-4 and J is TRBJ1-6; D not resolved. The CDR3 loop spans 14 amino acids. Trimming shortened V by 5 bases and J by 5 bases, and 10 bases separated the two germline ends. The CDR3 coding sequence is TGTGCCAGCAGTCCCTGGAAAGATAATTCACCCCTCCACTTT. Protein: CASSPWKDNSPLHF.

This clonotype has a count of ten or more. The chain links TRBV28 to TRBJ2-3, with D perhaps assigned TRBD1 or TRBD2 (6 bases each). Germline V gene data show CDR1 as MDHEN and CDR2 as SYDVKM. Trimming pared 7 bases from V and 8 bases from J, leaving 16 bases between. The CDR3 is 13 residues long. CDR3 in amino acids: CASIILGGSTQYF. The CDR3 DNA follows: TGTGCCAGCATCATATTGGGGGGCTCTACGCAGTATTTT.

This clonotype was seen at least ten times. The chain recombines TRBV7-2 with TRBJ1-2; a weak D match, TRBD1 (5 bases). V lost 5 bases, J lost 6 bases, and 13 bases lay in between. The CDR3 length is 13 residues. Germline CDR1 SGHTA, CDR2 FQGNSA. The CDR3 here is CASSTIGGDGYTF. The CDR3 DNA reads TGTGCCAGCAGCACAATTGGGGGGGATGGCTACACCTTC.

This clonotype was recorded at least ten times. The chain joins TRBV29-1 to TRBJ2-1; 7 bases agree with TRBD2. The germline V gene has CDR1 SQVTM and CDR2 ANQGSEA. The CDR3 totals 15 residues. The V and J ends lost 1 base and 5 bases, in that order; junction bases with no gene match: 8. CDR3 protein: CSVEGTRGGNNEQFF. CDR3 in DNA: TGCAGCGTTGAAGGGACCCGCGGGGGAAACAATGAGCAGTTCTTC.

The sample holds many counts of this clonotype. V is TRBV7-6 and J is TRBJ1-5, with D perhaps matching TRBD1 (6 bases). The V and J ends lost 1 base and 3 bases respectively, with 16 bases between them. Germline CDR1 is SGHVS and CDR2 is FNYEAQ. This CDR3 is built from 17 residues. CDR3 in amino acids: CASSLVGPGAPNQPQHF. The CDR3 nucleotides read TGTGCCAGCAGCTTAGTAGGTCCAGGGGCTCCCAATCAGCCCCAGCATTTT.

This clonotype has a count of ten or more. This chain connects TRBV10-3 to TRBJ1-1; 9 bases align to TRBD1. The CDR3 runs to 16 residues. After removal of 6 bases from V and 8 bases from J, the junction contained 16 bases not matched to a gene. Germline V lookup: CDR1 ENHRY, CDR2 SYGVKD. In nucleotides, the CDR3 is TGTGCCATCAGAGAGACGCCGGGACAGGGAAACCAAGAAGCTTTCTTT. It encodes CAIRETPGQGNQEAFF.

This clonotype was detected many times. The chain carries TRBV6-6 and TRBJ1-1; tentatively, D is TRBD1 (6 bases). CDR1 and CDR2 from the germline V gene are MNHNY and SVGAGI (reference sequence). Trimming shortened V by 6 bases and J by 7 bases, and 9 bases separated the two germline ends. This CDR3 has 11 amino acids. This CDR3 reads CASSLGHEAFF. CDR3 bases: TGTGCCAGCAGCCTGGGACATGAAGCTTTCTTT.

This clonotype came up many times. The V gene is TRBV4-2, the J gene TRBJ1-3; tentatively, D is TRBD1 (5 bases). The CDR3 covers 15 residues. The ends were cut back, 2 bases at V and 2 bases at J, with 10 bases in the middle. Germline lookup yields CDR1 LGHNA and CDR2 YNFKEQ. CDR3: CASSQYGGAGNTIYF. CDR3 coding DNA: TGTGCCAGCAGCCAATACGGAGGGGCTGGAAACACCATATATTTT.

This clonotype was detected ten times or more. V and J are TRBV7-6 and TRBJ1-2; D uncertain. The CDR3 extends over 15 amino acids. CDR1 is SGHVS, CDR2 FNYEAQ, per germline. Trimming removed 0 bases from V and 2 bases from J, with 10 bases in between. The CDR3 DNA reads as TGTGCCAGCAGCTTAGCCGGACGGCAGAACTATGGCTACACCTTC. Residues: CASSLAGRQNYGYTF.

This CDR3 is CATFRDAANNEQFF. The CDR3, as DNA: TGTGCCACATTCCGGGACGCTGCAAACAATGAGCAGTTCTTC. The genes are TRBV10-3 and TRBJ2-1; the D call may be TRBD1 or TRBD2 (5 bases each). The length of the CDR3 is 14 residues. Germline CDR1 is ENHRY and CDR2 is SYGVKD. V was cut by 10 bases and J by 5 bases, with 18 bases left in between.

In this sample, this clonotype turned up many times. This chain links TRBV7-9 with TRBJ2-3; unclear D gene. The germline V gene has CDR1 SEHNR and CDR2 FQNEAQ (reference sequence). This CDR3 region has 17 residues. V was cut by 5 bases and J by 6 bases, with 24 bases left in between. CDR3 DNA sequence: TGTGCCAGCAGCCCAAAATTTGGGCAGGCGGAAAACGATACGCAGTATTTT. Amino acids: CASSPKFGQAENDTQYF.

The table lists this clonotype with many counts. The CDR3 is CSASGRSSGNTIYF. CDR3 DNA: TGCAGTGCGAGCGGACGGAGCTCTGGAAACACCATATATTTT. This chain links TRBV20-1 with TRBJ1-3; no clear D gene. Trimming removed 6 bases from V and 0 bases from J, with 12 bases in between. Germline values: CDR1 DFQATT, CDR2 SNEGSKA (reference sequence). The CDR3 is 14 amino acids.

V gene TRBV20-1 combines with J gene TRBJ1-2; TRBD1 matches at 8 bases. Trimming at V came to 3 bases and at J to 7 bases, leaving 13 bases not matched to a gene. The germline CDR1 and CDR2 sequences are DFQATT and SNEGSKA (reference sequence). The CDR3 contains 15 residues. The CDR3 DNA is TGCAGTGCTAGGGGGTCGGGGACAGGAAGCTCTGGCTACACCTTC. Encoded protein: CSARGSGTGSSGYTF.

This clonotype was counted many times. The chain joins TRBV7-8 to TRBJ1-5; 7 bases fit TRBD1. CDR1 is SGHVS and CDR2 is FQNEAQ in the germline V gene. There are 17 residues in the CDR3. Unmatched junction bases numbered 7, after V lost 2 bases and J lost 0 bases. The CDR3 DNA reads as TGTGCCAGCAGCTTACCCCTGACAGGGCCTAGCAATCAGCCCCAGCATTTT. It is translated as CASSLPLTGPSNQPQHF.

There are many counts of this clonotype. The gene calls are TRBV19 and TRBJ1-5; D possibly corresponds to TRBD1 (5 bases). This CDR3 is 15 amino acids long. Trimming removed 1 base at V and 5 bases at J, with 12 bases between. Looked up from germline, CDR1 is LNHDA and CDR2 is SQIVND (reference sequence). Written as DNA, the CDR3 is TGTGCCAGTAGTATAGTTCGAGGGGAGGATCAGCCCCAGCATTTT. Translating gives CASSIVRGEDQPQHF.

This clonotype was detected many times. The V gene is TRBV6-5, the J gene TRBJ1-2, with a possible D match to TRBD1 (5 bases). The germline V gene has CDR1 MNHEY and CDR2 SVGAGI. V was shortened by 2 bases and J by 4 bases, with 17 bases between the two germline ends. The CDR3 has 16 residues. CDR3 sequence: CASSYGGAQNSYGYTF. CDR3 DNA: TGTGCCAGCAGTTACGGTGGGGCCCAGAATTCCTATGGCTACACCTTC.

This clonotype was recorded many times. The gene calls are TRBV7-2 and TRBJ1-1; the match to TRBD1 covers 10 bases. Trimming removed 2 bases from V and 5 bases from J; junction bases left unmatched: 5. CDR3 length: 15 amino acids. Germline V gene lookup returns CDR1 SGHTA and CDR2 FQGNSA. The CDR3: CASSLWTGGETEAFF. In nucleotides, the CDR3 is TGTGCCAGCAGCTTATGGACAGGGGGAGAGACTGAAGCTTTCTTT.